The TCR beta chain under discussion was sequenced for a study of regulatory T cells in long-lasting Graves disease. Study conclusions and caveats: Thyroid tissue was not studied; only peripheral blood was. Small numbers of samples may have cut accuracy.

CDR3-region Arm-PCR and iRepertoire HTBI primers produced the TCR beta libraries. TCRdb reanalysed the multiplex PCR reads using MiXCR and keeps one entry per CDR3 protein. The sample includes some 320,000 distinct CDR3 sequences, roughly 18% of them seen just once. In the case of this clonotype: Its antigen is not identified.

This CDR3 spans 13 amino acids. Germline CDR1 SQVTM, CDR2 ANQGSEA. The germline V and J ends were trimmed by 1 base and 1 base, with 8 bases remaining between them. Time point denoted: newly diagnosed GD, antithyroid drugs for less than 3 months. The TCR library was prepared using RNA isolated from PBMCs. This clonotype was obtained from a female donor with Graves disease. Sequences were derived from peripheral blood mononuclear cells (PBMCs), sampled at new diagnosis, from a patient treated with antithyroid drugs. V gene TRBV29-1 combines with J gene TRBJ2-7; the D call may be TRBD1 or TRBD2 (5 bases each). CDR3 DNA sequence: TGCAGCGTTGAAGGCAGGGAGTCCTACGAGCAGTACTTC. Translation gives CSVEGRESYEQYF.